The 10 T cell receptor beta chains below were found in one sample sequenced in a study of T-cell reconstitution after alpha-beta-depleted transplantation in children (dated by TCRdb to between 2015 and 2016). The intended sense of this specimen's treatment or condition label: allogeneic hematopoietic cell transplantation with graft depleted of TCRalphabeta T cells and CD19 B cells. The library was produced with PCR. Reads for this sample came from an Illumina HiSeq 2500. TCR library preparation used molecular barcoding, with unique molecular identifiers applied to normalize quantification of the TCRbeta repertoire. Clones were called with MiXCR by TCRdb after fastp trimmed the public reads at Q25, and only in-frame beta chains were retained. Rows merge per CDR3 protein into single entries with the most common DNA and genes. In all, the sample holds 450,000 to 550,000 distinct CDR3 sequences, and 9.5% to 12% of those were seen once. The top ten hold 13% to 15% of the sample.

Sequenced here: PBMCs, mostly from graft donor cells, sampled 180 days after TCRalphabeta/CD19-depleted stem cell transplant. These receptors came from a female patient aged 2-10 years who had a stem cell transplant for aplastic anemia, so the T cells may come from the graft donor.

On this clonotype: The germline gene is not matched at one end of the junction; a read error may be the cause. The rearrangement uses TRBV20-1 and TRBJ1-5; tentatively, D is TRBD1 (5 bases). CDR1 and CDR2 (germline): DFQATT, SNEGSKA (reference sequence). This CDR3 is 15 amino acids long. The CDR3 sequence: CSAFKGDFGNPPQHF. Written as DNA, the CDR3 is TGCAGTGCTTTTAAAGGGGATTTTGGCAATCCGCCCCAGCATTTT.

This clonotype was seen repeatedly, ten times or more. The chain employs TRBV29-1 and TRBJ2-1; TRBD1 might be the D (6 bases). Germline CDR1 and CDR2: SQVTM and ANQGSEA. CDR3 size: 15 residues. Trimming cost V 3 bases and J 0 bases, with 12 bases left between them. CDR3 coding DNA: TGCAGCGTTGAGGGGGCTGCGAGCTCCTACAATGAGCAGTTCTTC. Its protein product is CSVEGAASSYNEQFF.

This clonotype was recorded many times. The rearrangement joins TRBV12-3 or TRBV12-4 to TRBJ2-1; a weak D match, TRBD2 (6 bases). The CDR3 consists of 15 residues. Trimming left V 4 bases short and J 7 bases short, with 17 bases between. CDR3 DNA: TGTGCCAGCAGTTCCCTTAAGGGAGGAAGGAATGAGCAGTTCTTC. Its translation: CASSSLKGGRNEQFF.

This clonotype has only a few counts. This chain joins TRBV9 and TRBJ2-5; 10 bases agree with TRBD2. CDR1 and CDR2 (germline): SGDLS, YYNGEE. The CDR3 length is 16 residues. J was trimmed by 5 bases and V by 0 bases; bases with no gene match: 7. The CDR3 region is CASSVDPGLASETQYF. The CDR3, as DNA: TGTGCCAGCAGCGTAGACCCGGGACTAGCGTCGGAGACCCAGTACTTC.

This clonotype was counted only a few times. The chain joins TRBV28 to TRBJ1-3; TRBD1 aligns across 10 bases. CDR3 length: 18 amino acids. Germline V gene lookup returns CDR1 MDHEN and CDR2 SYDVKM. Losses at the gene ends were 3 bases for V and 4 bases for J; bases not matched to a gene: 12. CDR3 sequence reads: CASSFRDRGSMVGNTIYF. The DNA for the CDR3 is TGTGCCAGCAGTTTCCGGGACAGGGGCTCAATGGTCGGAAACACCATATATTTT. Based on the CDR3 plus reference TRBV28 and TRBJ1-3, the full variable domain is DVKVTQSSRYLVKRTGEKVFLECVQDMDHENMFWYRQDPGLGLRLIYFSYDVKMKEKGDIPEGYSVSREKKERFSLILESASTNQTSMYLCASSFRDRGSMVGNTIYFGEGSWLTVV.

The chain uses TRBV27 and TRBJ2-7, with D perhaps TRBD1 (5 bases). The CDR3 has 14 residues. Germline assignment: CDR1 MNHEY and CDR2 SMNVEV (reference sequence). Trimming stripped 7 bases from V and 4 bases from J, with 17 bases between. The CDR3 protein is CASKPLRQTYEQYF. The CDR3, as DNA: TGTGCCAGCAAACCCTTAAGACAGACTTACGAGCAGTACTTC.

Here the CDR3 DNA reads TGTGCCAGCACCAAAACTAGCGGGGCCCTATACGAGCAGTACTTC. Its protein product is CASTKTSGALYEQYF. The V call is TRBV7-8, the J call TRBJ2-7; 10 nucleotides align to TRBD2. CDR1 SGHVS and CDR2 FQNEAQ come from the germline V gene. Trimming removed 7 bases from V and 4 bases from J; junction bases left unmatched: 10. The CDR3 extends over 15 amino acids.

The genes are TRBV9 and TRBJ2-1, with TRBD1 identical over 8 bases. Germline trimming cut 4 bases from V and 2 bases from J; bases unmatched to any gene: 5. The CDR3 has 15 amino acids. CDR1 SGDLS and CDR2 YYNGEE come from the germline V gene. In DNA form, the CDR3 reads TGTGCCAGCAGCCAGGACAGGGAGCCCTACAATGAGCAGTTCTTC. It specifies CASSQDREPYNEQFF.

This clonotype has just a few counts. CDR3 bases: TGTGCCAGCAGCTTAGATACCGGGGGTTACGAGCAGTACGTC. Translating gives CASSLDTGGYEQYV. The chain joins TRBV11-3 to TRBJ2-7; tentative D call: TRBD2 (6 bases). This CDR3 comprises 14 residues. V was shortened by 0 bases and J by 4 bases, with 10 bases between the two germline ends. Looked up from germline, CDR1 is SGHNT and CDR2 is YENEEA.

This clonotype was observed at least ten times. V gene TRBV9 combines with J gene TRBJ2-1; 11 bases match TRBD2. Per germline, CDR1 SGDLS and CDR2 YYNGEE. V shed 0 bases and J 6 bases; nucleotides not matched to a gene: 5. The CDR3 extends over 16 amino acids. The CDR3 DNA is TGTGCCAGCAGCGTAGTGACTAGCGGGATTCTCAATGAGCAGTTCTTC. It specifies CASSVVTSGILNEQFF. The full variable domain, with the rest looked up from reference TRBV9 and TRBJ2-1, is DSGVTQTPKHLITATGQRVTLRCSPRSGDLSVYWYQQSLDQGLQFLIQYYNGEERAKGNILERFSAQQFPDLHSELNLSSLELGDSALYFCASSVVTSGILNEQFFGPGTRLTVL.